This entry concerns a single T cell receptor beta chain. These data come from a study of blood T cell repertoires in COVID-19. This CDR3 comprises 13 residues. Trimming pared 3 bases from V and 7 bases from J, leaving 13 bases between. The germline V gene encodes CDR1 DFQATT and CDR2 SNEGSKA (reference sequence). Allocation to cohorts depended on clinical history reported by the participants. In the authors' workflow: Scientists estimated how many nucleated cells there were by amplifying reference gene primers. Sequenced by immunoSEQ multiplex PCR; TCRdb stores in-frame clones only, minus some. D and trimming come from the DNA, and the V and J calls and clone size come from that table. The sample includes approximately 250,000 clones, 88% of them seen just once.

Sequences were obtained from PBMCs or T cells enriched from blood (not recorded which). This TCR came from a middle-aged woman who had been exposed to COVID-19. V usage is TRBV20-1 and J usage is TRBJ1-5; a possible D gene is TRBD1 (5 bases). CDR3 amino acids: CSASVQVRQPQHF. As DNA, the CDR3 is TGCAGTGCTAGTGTACAGGTACGACAGCCCCAGCATTTT.